This T cell receptor (beta chain) was sequenced for a study of human T cells and chemical hapten exposure. At the level of the study: The study patch tested 0.01% DPC on the upper back and read results at 6 days.

Using its own MiXCR run on the RACE reads, TCRdb lists one record per CDR3 protein. Seen here are 150,000 to 200,000 distinct CDR3 sequences, roughly a quarter observed once, and the top ten hold about 2.5%. Trimming cost V 6 bases and J 5 bases; bases outside gene matches: 7. The CDR3 covers 15 residues. Germline V gene lookup returns CDR1 DFQATT and CDR2 SNEGSKA (reference sequence). Stated time point: patch test 3, about 24 weeks after DPC sensitization. Documented treatment: therapeutic diphenylcyclopropenone sensitization with weekly scalp DPC. Whole blood that had not been fractionated was the source of extracted total RNA. Only a few counts were recorded for this clonotype.

The J gene is TRBJ2-5, the V gene TRBV20-1, with 15 bases identical to TRBD2. This material consisted of whole blood, taken in connection with sensitization to the hapten diphenylcyclopropenone (DPC). The clonotype originates from a woman in her forties with alopecia areata. Some clones in this sample may be carry-over from other donors' samples. The CDR3 DNA follows: TGCAGTGCCACCGGGACTAGCGGGAGGAGTGAGACCCAGTACTTC. Protein product: CSATGTSGRSETQYF.